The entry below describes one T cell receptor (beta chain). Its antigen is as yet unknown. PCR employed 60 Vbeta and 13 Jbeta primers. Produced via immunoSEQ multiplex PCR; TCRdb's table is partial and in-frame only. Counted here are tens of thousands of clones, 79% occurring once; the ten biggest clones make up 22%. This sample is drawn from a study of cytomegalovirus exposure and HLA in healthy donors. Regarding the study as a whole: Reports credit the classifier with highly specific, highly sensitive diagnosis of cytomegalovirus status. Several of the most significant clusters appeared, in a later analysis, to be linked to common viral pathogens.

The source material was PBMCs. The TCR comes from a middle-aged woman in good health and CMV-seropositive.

The CDR3 nucleotides read TGTGCCAGTAGTGCCCGACAGGGGGCGGGTAATGAAAAACTGTTTTTT. Translation: CASSARQGAGNEKLFF. The genes are TRBV19 and TRBJ1-4; 10 nucleotides agree with TRBD1. Trimming took 5 bases from V and 4 from J; bases not matched to a gene: 7. The germline gives CDR1 LNHDA, CDR2 SQIVND (reference sequence). The CDR3 is 16 residues long.